This T cell receptor beta chain came from a study of radiation and T cells in renal cell carcinoma. The time point here: blood 4 weeks post-SBRT, at nephrectomy. The treatment: 15 Gy SBRT to primary tumor, nephrectomy 4 weeks later. Produced via immunoSEQ multiplex PCR; TCRdb's table is partial and in-frame only. Among some 43,000 clones listed, about 82% were seen once. The length of the CDR3 is 14 residues. V was pared by 6 bases and J by 3 bases, with 4 bases of the junction left unmatched. CDR1 LNHNV and CDR2 YYDKDF come from the germline V gene (reference sequence). This TCR was sampled from a woman between 65 and 79 years old with renal cell carcinoma. This sample comprised blood, obtained from a patient whose treatment included radiotherapy and nephrectomy. The chain has TRBV15 and TRBJ1-1; TRBD1 agrees at 10 bases. CDR3 DNA sequence: TGTGCCACCAGTCCGGACAGGGGGGACACTGAAGCTTTCTTT. Protein sequence: CATSPDRGDTEAFF.